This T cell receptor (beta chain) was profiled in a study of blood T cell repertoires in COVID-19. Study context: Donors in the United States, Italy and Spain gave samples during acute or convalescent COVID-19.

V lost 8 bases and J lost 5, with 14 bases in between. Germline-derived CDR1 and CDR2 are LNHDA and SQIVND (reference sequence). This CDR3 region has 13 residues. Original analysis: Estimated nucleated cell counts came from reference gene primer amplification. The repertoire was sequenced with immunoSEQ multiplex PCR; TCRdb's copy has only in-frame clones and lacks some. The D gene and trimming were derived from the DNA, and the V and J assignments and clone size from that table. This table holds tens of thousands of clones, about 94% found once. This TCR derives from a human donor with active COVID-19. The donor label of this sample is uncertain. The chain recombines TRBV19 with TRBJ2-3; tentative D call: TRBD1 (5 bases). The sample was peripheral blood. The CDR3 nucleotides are TGTGCCAGTGGCCGCTCTAGGGGAGATACGCAGTATTTT. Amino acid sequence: CASGRSRGDTQYF.